This T cell receptor beta chain was recovered during a study of molecular identifiers for immune sequencing clone quantification (dated by TCRdb to 2017 to 2018). About the investigation overall: For a replicate experiment, RNA from approximately 20,000 or 100,000 naive CD8 T cells was divided into five aliquots, and four of the five aliquots were sequenced. The study was a methods study using CD8 T cells to benchmark molecular-identifier clustering-based TCR repertoire sequencing (MIDCIRS) and TCR RNA copy counting. What the research found in general, with its limitations: Spiked-in Jurkat TCR RNA equal to a single cell's worth was reported to be detectable even within 1,100,000 naive CD8 T cells. The naive libraries included spiked-in Jurkat TCR RNA (roughly ten copies' worth), and this Jurkat TCR RNA is not part of the donor repertoire. When barcode sub-clustering was left out, chimeric consensus sequences inflated TCR diversity, with chimeras reaching as high as 47%. In CMV-specific effector cells, clones with more than 20 RNA copies accounted for over 98% of molecules, whereas in naive cells such clones accounted for under 1%. The sizes of highly expanded clones could end up underestimated when identical TCR molecules share a barcode. About 3.1 recovered TCR RNA copies per cell were obtained by modeling, versus approximately 10 by digital PCR, implying a capture efficiency of 30% to 35%.

The library relied on PCR. Sequenced on an Illumina HiSeq 4000. Bulk TCR libraries were prepared as previously described, using TCR primers listed in Table S5. Total RNA was purified with the Qiagen AllPrep DNA/RNA kit. Before any analysis, reads coming from multiple sequencing runs of the same library were combined into one pool. From the authors' description of their analysis: Reads were retained only if their TCR constant sequence matched exactly, and those retained reads were trimmed to 150 nt and grouped according to their 12-nt molecular barcodes. Reads inside each barcode group were sub-clustered using a 15% Levenshtein threshold, and a quality-weighted consensus sequence was constructed for each RNA molecule. Non-functional sequences were excluded, and lower-count sequences lying one edit away from another sequence were also excluded. On the basis of fitting two negative binomial distributions, barcode sub-clusters with fewer than 20% of the maximum read count were discarded. TCRdb reprocessing: public reads trimmed at Q25 with fastp, clones called with MiXCR, in-frame beta chains kept. Merged by CDR3 protein, the rows form single entries marked with the most common genes and DNA. The V and J calls come from TCRdb's annotation, not from the publication. This sample gives more than 250,000 distinct CDR3 sequences in total; 20% to 25% of them show up just once. The ten largest account for roughly 0.86% of the sample.

Libraries of naive CD8 T cells were generated from roughly 21,000 to 960,000 sorted cells, with 10%, 30% or 50% of the purified RNA used. Naive CD8 T cells, defined as CD8+CD4-CCR7+CD45RA+, were FACS-sorted into RLT Plus buffer on a BD FACSAria II. To test detection sensitivity, Jurkat RNA equivalent to ten TCR copies was spiked into samples of roughly 18,000-1,000,000 naive CD8 T cells. CD8 T cells were enriched using RosetteSep CD8+ T Cell Enrichment Cocktail and Ficoll-Paque, and the enriched cells then underwent ACK red cell lysis. This clonotype was observed many times. No cognate antigen has been identified for it. No much larger clone exists at a distance of one base, and base qualities are not known. The CDR3 runs 13 residues from the cysteine to the phenylalanine. The only DNA kept is the CDR3, 39 bases in frame from the first base. Germline trimming amounts to 6 bases on V and 6 bases on J, with 8 as the count of junction bases outside the gene matches. In the germline V gene, CDR1 corresponds to SGHRS and CDR2 to YFSETQ.

This sequence was found in a human donor in good health. Some libraries in this study had Jurkat cell RNA spiked in. The rearranged chain carries TRBV5-1 and TRBJ2-7; 8 bases in the middle match TRBD1. Sample: naive CD8+ T cells from blood, with Jurkat cell RNA spiked in. What the cell subset or site label conveys for this sample: FACS-sorted CD8+CD4-CCR7+CD45RA+ naive T cells. The bases are TGCGCCAGCACCCCACTGACAGGGGCCGAGCAGTACTTC. This translates into CASTPLTGAEQYF.